The TCR beta chain under discussion was sequenced for a study of regulatory T cells in long-lasting Graves disease. Study-wide findings and caveats: Persistent patients had a count of shared public clonotypes (around 2,700) that exceeded that of new patients (around 1,000). TCR diversity was lower in persistent Graves' patients (versus newly diagnosed ones).

The CDR3 loop spans 14 amino acids. The germline V gene has CDR1 SGHRS and CDR2 YFSETQ. Between the trimmed V and J ends, which lost 4 bases and 2 bases, there was a span of 13 bases. This clonotype was seen at least ten times. Its antigen is unknown. Documented time point: newly diagnosed GD, antithyroid drugs for less than 3 months. TCR sequences were obtained from RNA taken from PBMCs. Patient provenance is recorded as an endocrinology department in Xi'an, China. Construction of TCR beta libraries relied on iRepertoire HTBI primers and on Arm-PCR targeting CDR3 regions. TCRdb itself ran the multiplex PCR reads through MiXCR, one entry per CDR3 protein. The sample gives hundreds of thousands of distinct CDR3 sequences, roughly 15% of which show up once; about 20% is in the top ten. In addition, the sample was reused for a study of T cells in Graves' hyperthyroidism and ophthalmopathy. This second study notes: Most clonotypes expanded in thyroid above 0.001 were likewise present in blood.

This material consisted of peripheral blood mononuclear cells (PBMCs), taken at new diagnosis, from a patient treated with antithyroid drugs. The TCR originated in a woman in her twenties or thirties with Graves disease. The chain links TRBV5-1 to TRBJ2-7; a weak D match, TRBD2 (5 bases). The CDR3 coding sequence is TGCGCCAGCAGCGCGGCGCGAGCGGCCTACGAGCAGTACTTC. It is translated as CASSAARAAYEQYF. The full variable domain, in which reference TRBV5-1 and TRBJ2-7 provide the parts outside the CDR3, is KAGVTQTPRYLIKTRGQQVTLSCSPISGHRSVSWYQQTPGQGLQFLFEYFSETQRNKGNFPGRFSGRQFSNSRSEMNVSTLELGDSALYLCASSAARAAYEQYFGPGTRLTVT.